This TCR beta chain came from a study of T cells in Graves' hyperthyroidism and ophthalmopathy. At the level of the study: Upon initial diagnosis and before any treatment, peripheral blood was collected.

With regard to this clonotype: What it binds is unknown.

The CDR3 is made up of 15 amino acids. V was clipped by 5 bases and J by 2 bases; unmatched bases: 5. Germline V gives CDR1 SEHNR, CDR2 FQNEAQ (reference sequence). Clinical symptoms, serum thyroxine and TRAb, thyroid ultrasound and orbital computed tomography were used for the diagnoses. RNA transcripts were the template for amplifying TCR beta CDR3 regions. The study used the HTBI primer set for a first-round RT-PCR of the TCR CDR3. TCRdb itself ran the multiplex PCR reads through MiXCR, one entry per CDR3 protein. The data hold over 700,000 distinct CDR3 sequences, with approximately 40% observed a single time. Study results and caveats: Most thyroid clonotypes expanded above 0.001 were also detected in blood.

The TCR comes from a woman aged 40 to 50 with Graves' hyperthyroidism. Sequenced material: blood. This sequence joins TRBV7-9 and TRBJ1-5; 8 bases fit TRBD1. The CDR3: CASSPGQVGNQPQHF. CDR3 sequence (DNA): TGTGCCAGCAGCCCGGGACAGGTGGGCAATCAGCCCCAGCATTTT.